This T cell receptor beta chain comes out of a study of blood T cells in healthy people across ages. General study results and limits: No conclusive comparison of naive versus antigen-experienced cells was possible with unsorted PBMCs. Strongly correlated with naive T cell percentage was TCR beta diversity.

PCR was performed a second time for 7 to 11 cycles using a sample-barcoded 5' primer and a J-beta primer mix. TCRdb re-called the 5' RACE reads with MiXCR, one entry per CDR3 protein. The data hold around 1.5 million distinct CDR3 sequences, with about 32% observed a single time. Concerning this clonotype itself: The antigen is unknown.

The germline gives CDR1 DFQATT, CDR2 SNEGSKA (reference sequence). The ends were cut back, 3 bases at V and 7 bases at J, with 10 bases in the middle. The CDR3 length is 12 residues. This chain joins TRBV20-1 and TRBJ2-1; no clear D. The TCR was taken from a woman in her twenties or thirties in good health. What was sequenced was blood. The CDR3 region is CSASRTSNEQFF. DNA for the CDR3: TGCAGTGCTAGTCGGACCTCGAATGAGCAGTTCTTC.